Below, 25 T cell receptor beta chains from the same sample are listed, as sequenced in a study of CD8 T cells in ankylosing spondylitis. MiXCR, applied by TCRdb to the 5' RACE reads, yields one record per CDR3 protein. The sample holds about 210,000 distinct CDR3 sequences; around 8% are singletons and the top ten take around 4.4%. Material: blood, either unsorted or a sorted T cell fraction (not recorded which). Source of these receptors: a female donor with ankylosing spondylitis or in good health (not recorded which).

This clonotype has just a few counts. This chain uses TRBV20-1 with TRBJ2-1, with D perhaps TRBD2 (6 bases). Germline CDR1 DFQATT, CDR2 SNEGSKA (reference sequence). The CDR3 is 13 residues long. The ends were cut back, 7 bases at V and 4 bases at J, with 14 bases in the middle. CDR3 region: CSVPGTRYNEQFF. The CDR3 bases are TGCAGTGTACCCGGGACTCGATACAATGAGCAGTTCTTC.

At least ten counts were recorded for this clonotype. This chain links TRBV12-3 or TRBV12-4 with TRBJ2-1, with D possibly being TRBD2 (5 bases). V lost 5 bases to trimming and J lost 0 bases, with 11 bases between them. The CDR3 is 15 amino acids. The CDR3 DNA is TGTGCCAGCAGTCCCAGCGGAAGCTCCTACAATGAGCAGTTCTTC. Translation gives CASSPSGSSYNEQFF.

This clonotype was seen many times. The V and J genes are TRBV7-2 and TRBJ2-1; 14 bases are a match to TRBD2. The CDR3 runs to 15 residues. Germline CDR1 reads SGHTA; CDR2 reads FQGNSA. V shed 5 bases, J shed 12 bases, and the junction held 9 bases outside the gene matches. CDR3 DNA: TGTGCCAGCAGCGCGCGGGGACTAGCGGGAGTAGTGCAGTTCTTC. It yields the protein CASSARGLAGVVQFF. Looking up the rest from reference TRBV7-2 and TRBJ2-1 gives the full variable domain: GAGVSQSPSNKVTEKGKDVELRCDPISGHTALYWYRQSLGQGLEFLIYFQGNSAPDKSGLPSDRFSAERTGGSVSTLTIQRTQQEDSAVYLCASSARGLAGVVQFFGPGTRLTVL.

Ten or more counts support this clonotype. This chain links TRBV5-1 with TRBJ2-1; 12 bases are a match to TRBD2. The CDR3 length is 17 residues. The ends lost 4 bases at V and 8 bases at J; junction bases unmatched: 13. The V gene's germline CDR1 is SGHRS and CDR2 YFSETQ. Here the CDR3 DNA reads TGCGCCAGCAGCAGGGGCCCTAGCGGGAGGGCCGAGGATGAGCAGTTCTTC. Protein sequence: CASSRGPSGRAEDEQFF.

In its sample, this clonotype was seen a few times. CDR3 residues: CSARAPGATEAFF. The CDR3 nucleotides read TGCAGTGCTAGAGCCCCAGGGGCCACTGAAGCTTTCTTT. This chain joins TRBV20-1 and TRBJ1-1; D is perhaps TRBD1 (6 bases). V was pared by 1 base and J by 4 bases, with 10 bases between. This CDR3 contains 13 residues. Germline V gives CDR1 DFQATT, CDR2 SNEGSKA (reference sequence).

This clonotype was seen repeatedly, ten times or more. The gene calls are TRBV12-3 or TRBV12-4 and TRBJ2-7; the match to TRBD2 covers 14 bases. The CDR3 runs 16 residues. J gave up 3 bases and V 6 bases, and 7 bases lay outside the gene matches. CDR3 DNA sequence: TGTGCCAGCAGCCGACGACTAGCGGGGGGGGGCTACGAGCAGTACTTC. Protein sequence: CASSRRLAGGGYEQYF.

As concerns this clonotype: This clone may be a read error of a much larger clone one base away. This chain connects TRBV20-1 to TRBJ2-2; no reliable D call. CDR1 is DFQATT, CDR2 SNEGSKA, per germline (reference sequence). V lost 1 base and J lost 0, with 12 bases in between. This CDR3 is 16 amino acids long. The CDR3 coding sequence is TGCAGTGCTAGAGCTGTTCCTTTCTCGAACACCGGGGAGCTGTTTTTT. Translated: CSARAVPFSNTGELFF.

This clonotype was seen at least ten times. The chain employs TRBV29-1 and TRBJ2-5; 10 nucleotides agree with TRBD2. There are 17 residues in the CDR3. The germline gives CDR1 SQVTM, CDR2 ANQGSEA. The V and J ends lost 7 bases and 5 bases, in that order; junction bases with no gene match: 19. The CDR3 sequence is CSALQLAGAAKLETQYF. CDR3 DNA sequence: TGCAGCGCCCTTCAGCTAGCGGGAGCCGCCAAGTTGGAGACCCAGTACTTC.

This clonotype showed up many times. This chain links TRBV12-3 or TRBV12-4 with TRBJ2-1; D perhaps matches TRBD1 (6 bases). The CDR3 is 13 residues long. V was cut by 7 bases and J by 9 bases, with 16 bases left in between. CDR3 amino acids: CASNVQGLGEQFF. The DNA of the CDR3 is TGTGCCAGCAACGTTCAGGGGTTGGGTGAGCAGTTCTTC.

This clonotype was found many times. Here the CDR3 reads CSAREPRGAGVNTGELFF. For the CDR3, the DNA is TGCAGTGCTAGAGAGCCCAGAGGAGCGGGGGTTAACACCGGGGAGCTGTTTTTT. V is TRBV20-1 and J is TRBJ2-2; 8 nucleotides align to TRBD2. This CDR3 has 18 residues. The J segment lost 2 bases and the V segment lost 0 bases, leaving 11 bases of the junction unmatched. Germline lookup yields CDR1 DFQATT and CDR2 SNEGSKA (reference sequence).

This clonotype was seen ten or more times. The CDR3 reads CASSQGLSSEEQYF. The CDR3 nucleotides are TGCGCCAGCAGCCAGGGGTTGTCTAGCGAAGAGCAGTACTTC. The chain combines TRBV4-3 with TRBJ2-7; the D gene is possibly TRBD2 (6 bases). Trimming cost V 3 bases and J 7 bases, with 16 bases left between them. CDR3 length: 14 amino acids. Germline CDR1 is LGHNA and CDR2 is YSLEER.

This clonotype was counted ten times or more. The chain carries TRBV3-1 and TRBJ1-1; 9 bases fit TRBD1. The CDR3 length is 16 residues. Unmatched junction bases numbered 6, after V lost 0 bases and J lost 4 bases. Germline V gives CDR1 LGHDT, CDR2 YNNKEL (reference sequence). This CDR3 reads CASSQEVQGASTEAFF. In DNA form, the CDR3 reads TGTGCCAGCAGCCAAGAGGTACAGGGGGCAAGCACTGAAGCTTTCTTT.

This clonotype was observed at least ten times. This chain links TRBV6-1 with TRBJ2-2, with 7 bases matching TRBD2. This CDR3 is 15 amino acids long. V dropped 6 bases and J dropped 0; count of bases not matched to a gene: 4. Germline loops: CDR1 MNHNS, CDR2 SASEGT. The CDR3 is CASRELAPNTGELFF. DNA for the CDR3: TGTGCCAGCAGGGAACTAGCGCCGAACACCGGGGAGCTGTTTTTT.

A remark on this clonotype: A much larger clonotype is one base distant, so this may be a read error. The CDR3 here is CCATFGRGAVPTEAFF. CDR3 nucleotides: TGCTGTGCCACATTCGGACGGGGGGCGGTCCCCACTGAAGCTTTCTTT. The rearrangement joins TRBV20-1 to TRBJ1-1; D might be TRBD1 (6 bases). CDR1 and CDR2 from the germline V gene are DFQATT and SNEGSKA (reference sequence). The CDR3 contains 16 residues.

At least ten counts were recorded for this clonotype. The chain has TRBV7-8 and TRBJ2-7; TRBD1 matches 9 bases. The germline V gene has CDR1 SGHVS and CDR2 FQNEAQ. The CDR3 loop spans 16 amino acids. V lost 1 base, J lost 6 bases, and 10 bases stayed unmatched. CDR3 sequence reads: CASSLGWGTGNLEQYF. In nucleotides, the CDR3 is TGTGCCAGCAGCTTAGGTTGGGGGACAGGGAATCTCGAGCAGTACTTC.

Of note for this clonotype: Possible read error: a much larger clone is one base away. The chain joins TRBV30 to TRBJ2-3; D gene ambiguous. The CDR3 has 15 amino acids. Germline assignment: CDR1 GTSNPN and CDR2 SVGIG (reference sequence). V gave up 0 bases and J gave up 0 bases, with 10 bases separating them. The CDR3 loop is CAWSVSYGSTDTQYF. Written as DNA, the CDR3 is TGTGCCTGGAGTGTAAGTTACGGGAGCACAGATACGCAGTATTTT.

There are many counts of this clonotype. The chain carries TRBV6-2 or TRBV6-3 and TRBJ1-1, with D hard to call. This CDR3 is 13 amino acids long. Trimming took 4 bases from V and 2 from J, leaving 8 bases between them. Germline V gene lookup returns CDR1 MNHEY and CDR2 SVGEGT. CDR3: CASSFRDNTEAFF. The CDR3 DNA follows: TGTGCCAGCAGTTTCCGAGACAACACTGAAGCTTTCTTT.

Notes on this clonotype: One junction end disagrees with the germline gene, perhaps due to a read error. V and J are TRBV20-1 and TRBJ1-2; TRBD1 is a possible D gene (6 bases). Germline CDR1 and CDR2: DFQATT and SNEGSKA (reference sequence). The CDR3 is 11 residues long. The CDR3 protein is CSGGQARGFTF. CDR3 DNA sequence: TGCAGTGGGGGGCAGGCCCGGGGCTTCACCTTC.

This clonotype has a count of ten or more. The chain employs TRBV2 and TRBJ2-1, with D possibly matching TRBD2 (6 bases). The CDR3 is 17 residues long. V lost 1 base to trimming and J lost 0 bases, with 13 bases between them. CDR1 SNHLY and CDR2 FYNNEI come from the germline V gene. DNA for the CDR3: TGTGCCAGCAGTGAAGGGATAGCGGCGAGCTCCTACAATGAGCAGTTCTTC. The encoded protein is CASSEGIAASSYNEQFF. The variable domain in full, with the rest retrieved from reference TRBV2 and TRBJ2-1, is EPEVTQTPSHQVTQMGQEVILRCVPISNHLYFYWYRQILGQKVEFLVSFYNNEISEKSEIFDDQFSVERPDGSNFTLKIRSTKLEDSAMYFCASSEGIAASSYNEQFFGPGTRLTVL.

This clonotype was recorded at least ten times. The V call is TRBV7-6, the J call TRBJ2-7; 7 bases match TRBD2. Germline loops: CDR1 SGHVS, CDR2 FNYEAQ. This CDR3 has 12 amino acids. Losses at the gene ends were 3 bases for V and 7 bases for J; bases not matched to a gene: 3. CDR3 DNA: TGTGCCAGCAGCTTCATGCGGGGGGAGCAGTACTTC. Translated, it gives CASSFMRGEQYF.

Ten or more counts support this clonotype. The chain couples TRBV6-6 to TRBJ1-2; the match to TRBD1 covers 9 bases. Per germline, CDR1 MNHNY and CDR2 SVGAGI (reference sequence). The CDR3 is made up of 13 amino acids. V was clipped by 6 bases and J by 8 bases; unmatched bases: 7. The CDR3: CASRPTGGNGYTF. The CDR3 bases are TGTGCCAGCAGACCTACAGGGGGCAACGGCTACACCTTC.

The V call is TRBV28, the J call TRBJ2-7; D remains unclear. The CDR3 has 14 amino acids. Per the germline V gene, CDR1 is MDHEN and CDR2 is SYDVKM. V was trimmed by 2 bases and J by 2 bases, leaving 10 bases between them. The CDR3 nucleotides are TGTGCCAGCAGTTTAGGTCAGGCCCCCTACGAGCAGTACTTC. Translated: CASSLGQAPYEQYF.

The chain has TRBV7-9 and TRBJ2-3, with 10 positions matching TRBD2. J was trimmed by 5 bases and V by 4 bases; bases with no gene match: 3. Germline V gene lookup returns CDR1 SEHNR and CDR2 FQNEAQ (reference sequence). The CDR3 is made up of 14 amino acids. CDR3 DNA sequence: TGTGCCAGCAGCTCCCCTAGCGGGAGAGATACGCAGTATTTT. This gives the protein CASSSPSGRDTQYF.

This clonotype was seen many times. The gene calls are TRBV5-1 and TRBJ2-3, with no clear D. Germline loops: CDR1 SGHRS, CDR2 YFSETQ. The CDR3 covers 11 residues. The germline V and J ends were trimmed by 5 bases and 6 bases, with 7 bases remaining between them. CDR3 protein: CASRGMDTQYF. The CDR3 bases are TGCGCCAGCAGGGGGATGGATACGCAGTATTTT. The entire variable domain, with the rest obtained from reference TRBV5-1 and TRBJ2-3, is as follows: KAGVTQTPRYLIKTRGQQVTLSCSPISGHRSVSWYQQTPGQGLQFLFEYFSETQRNKGNFPGRFSGRQFSNSRSEMNVSTLELGDSALYLCASRGMDTQYFGPGTRLTVL.

Many counts were recorded for this clonotype. The V and J genes are TRBV6-2 or TRBV6-3 and TRBJ2-2; 9 positions agree with TRBD1. This CDR3 spans 16 amino acids. CDR1 and CDR2 (germline): MNHEY, SVGEGT. V lost 1 base, J lost 5 bases, and 5 bases stayed unmatched. The CDR3 reads CASSYFGTGRTGELFF. The CDR3 bases are TGTGCCAGCAGTTACTTTGGGACAGGGAGGACCGGGGAGCTGTTTTTT.